The table lists the clone carrying this T cell receptor (beta chain) with a few counts. The data originate from a study of control samples from healthy donors and cancer patients. Using immunoSEQ multiplex PCR, the repertoire was profiled, and TCRdb retains in-frame clones only, with some absent. Of some 100,000 clones in the sample, 93% were seen once. This CDR3 comprises 15 residues. The V gene lost 5 bases and the J gene lost 4 bases, with 18 bases spanning the gap. Germline lookup yields CDR1 SEHNR and CDR2 FQNEAQ (reference sequence). The rearrangement uses TRBV7-9 and TRBJ2-7; D possibly corresponds to TRBD1 (6 bases). This clonotype was obtained from a man younger than 35 in good health. Sequencing used blood. The CDR3 sequence is CASSPPYRVGYEQYF. The CDR3 DNA reads TGTGCCAGCAGCCCCCCGTACAGGGTGGGGTACGAGCAGTACTTC.